The entry that follows covers one T cell receptor beta chain sequence. Other nucleotide sequences from this sample produce the same CDR3. This specimen belongs to a study of blood T cell repertoires in COVID-19. Trimming stripped 5 bases from V and 4 bases from J, with 11 bases between. The CDR3 length is 13 residues. Across about two dozen US areas, participants ranged in age from roughly 18 to 95 years. The study assigned cohorts using participant-reported clinical history. Each exposed participant met a COVID-19 case in the 2 weeks preceding study entry. Original processing notes: The authors estimated nucleated cell counts from reference gene primer amplification. TCRdb keeps only in-frame clones here, not all; method: immunoSEQ multiplex PCR. That table furnishes V, J and clone size, whereas the DNA furnished D and trimming. The profile shows a few hundred thousand clones, more than 85% of them singletons.

The clonotype was recovered from a woman between 40 and 50 years old who had been exposed to COVID-19. The chain couples TRBV12-3 or TRBV12-4 to TRBJ1-2, with D uncertain. The material sequenced was PBMCs or T cells enriched from blood (not recorded which). CDR3 amino acids: CASSPSAGYGYTF. CDR3 nucleotides: TGTGCCAGCAGTCCTAGTGCTGGCTATGGCTACACCTTC.